Listed here are 22 T cell receptor beta chains from one sample, sequenced in a study of blood T cell repertoires in COVID-19. Repertoires were generated with immunoSEQ multiplex PCR, while TCRdb's copy carries only in-frame clones and drops some. Among around 60,000 clones, about 74% were seen once, and the ten largest hold 28%. Sequenced sample: peripheral blood. The source is an elderly woman with acute or convalescent COVID-19.

This clone was observed many times. The chain combines TRBV19 with TRBJ2-5, with TRBD1 matching 10 bases. V was clipped by 6 bases and J by 1 base; unmatched bases: 8. Germline V lookup: CDR1 LNHDA, CDR2 SQIVND (reference sequence). The CDR3 contains 16 residues. The CDR3 DNA sequence: TGTGCCAGTAGCCCAATCCGGGACAGGGGCCAAGAGACCCAGTACTTC. It codes for CASSPIRDRGQETQYF.

The gene calls are TRBV28 and TRBJ1-5; D unresolved. The CDR3 is 14 amino acids. Germline CDR1 is MDHEN and CDR2 is SYDVKM. V shed 3 bases and J shed 2 bases, with 8 bases lying between them. In nucleotides, the CDR3 is TGTGCCAGCAGTTTGCCGGTCCGCAATCAGCCCCAGCATTTT. Translating it yields CASSLPVRNQPQHF. Looking up the rest from reference TRBV28 and TRBJ1-5 gives the full variable domain: DVKVTQSSRYLVKRTGEKVFLECVQDMDHENMFWYRQDPGLGLRLIYFSYDVKMKEKGDIPEGYSVSREKKERFSLILESASTNQTSMYLCASSLPVRNQPQHFGDGTRLSIL.

This sequence joins TRBV19 and TRBJ1-1; TRBD1 might be the D (5 bases). Germline-derived CDR1 and CDR2 are LNHDA and SQIVND (reference sequence). Trimming cost V 5 bases and J 1 base, with 23 bases left between them. The CDR3 covers 18 residues. The DNA of the CDR3 is TGTGCCAGTAGTGACTCCCACAGGAGCTTACCACCGAACACTGAAGCTTTCTTT. Translated: CASSDSHRSLPPNTEAFF.

The chain joins TRBV7-2 to TRBJ2-1; 10 bases map to TRBD1. Germline CDR1 and CDR2: SGHTA and FQGNSA. CDR3 length: 16 amino acids. The J segment lost 8 bases and the V segment lost 7 bases, leaving 14 bases of the junction unmatched. In DNA form, the CDR3 reads TGTGCCAGCACCGTAGGAGGACAGGGGGATGGGTATGAGCAGTTCTTC. Its protein product is CASTVGGQGDGYEQFF.

The DNA of the CDR3 is TGTGCCAGCAGCCAAGGGTATAGCCTTAGCGGGACACAAGAGACCCAGTACTTC. This encodes CASSQGYSLSGTQETQYF. The chain uses TRBV14 and TRBJ2-5, with 8 bases that match TRBD2. The CDR3 length is 18 residues. Trimming at V came to 1 base and at J to 2 bases, leaving 12 bases not matched to a gene. The germline V gene has CDR1 SGHDN and CDR2 FVKESK.

J is TRBJ1-6 and V is TRBV5-4; D not certain. CDR1 is SGHNT, CDR2 YYREEE, per germline (reference sequence). Between the trimmed V and J ends, which lost 1 base and 9 bases, there was a span of 14 bases. This CDR3 region has 15 residues. Written as DNA, the CDR3 is TGTGCCAGCAGCTTGAGAGGACTATCCGGTTCACCCCTCCACTTT. It specifies CASSLRGLSGSPLHF.

The chain is built from TRBV13 and TRBJ2-3; TRBD2 matches at 7 bases. The CDR3 has 15 amino acids. V shed 0 bases and J 4 bases; nucleotides not matched to a gene: 4. Germline loops: CDR1 PRHDT, CDR2 FYEKMQ (reference sequence). The CDR3 coding sequence is TGTGCCAGCAGCTTAGGCGGCGGGAGCGCAGATACGCAGTATTTT. It encodes CASSLGGGSADTQYF.

The V gene is TRBV12-5, the J gene TRBJ2-2; D is ambiguous. V lost 1 base, J lost 7 bases, and 7 bases lay in between. The CDR3 totals 13 residues. Germline CDR1 reads LGHNT; CDR2 reads FRNRAP. For the CDR3, the DNA is TGTGCTAGTGGTTTGGCAGTTAACGGGGAGCTGTTTTTT. Protein: CASGLAVNGELFF.

The chain carries TRBV24-1 and TRBJ2-3, with TRBD1 matching over 8 bases. V shed 3 bases, J shed 2 bases, and the junction held 9 bases outside the gene matches. In germline, CDR1 is KGHDR, CDR2 SFDVKD. This CDR3 is built from 17 residues. CDR3 sequence (DNA): TGTGCCACCAGTGATCCCGCTGACAGGGGACCCACAGATACGCAGTATTTT. Translating gives CATSDPADRGPTDTQYF.

V is TRBV30 and J is TRBJ1-4; D not certain. Trimming cost V 0 bases and J 8 bases, with 13 bases left between them. The length of the CDR3 is 14 residues. Germline-derived CDR1 and CDR2 are GTSNPN and SVGIG (reference sequence). The CDR3 reads CAWSVRGSGEKLFF. In DNA, the CDR3 is TGTGCCTGGAGTGTACGGGGTTCGGGCGAAAAACTGTTTTTT.

The rearrangement uses TRBV24-1 and TRBJ2-2; D may be TRBD1 (6 bases). This CDR3 contains 16 residues. Germline lookup yields CDR1 KGHDR and CDR2 SFDVKD. Trimming shortened V by 1 base and J by 0 bases, and 8 bases separated the two germline ends. CDR3 DNA: TGTGCCACCAGTGATTTCGGGACATCGAACACCGGGGAGCTGTTTTTT. Translation gives CATSDFGTSNTGELFF.

This chain joins TRBV7-2 and TRBJ2-1; 9 bases agree with TRBD2. This CDR3 spans 16 amino acids. The V and J ends lost 5 bases and 5 bases, in that order; junction bases with no gene match: 10. Per the germline V gene, CDR1 is SGHTA and CDR2 is FQGNSA. CDR3 DNA: TGTGCCAGCAGCCCCCGGACTAGCGTCGAGAACAATGAGCAGTTCTTC. This encodes CASSPRTSVENNEQFF.

V and J are TRBV12-5 and TRBJ1-1; maybe TRBD1 (5 bases). In germline, CDR1 is LGHNT, CDR2 FRNRAP. V was shortened by 9 bases and J by 1 base, with 12 bases between the two germline ends. CDR3 length equals 13 residues. The CDR3 DNA follows: TGTGCTAGCTGTCAGGGATCGAACACTGAAGCTTTCTTT. This encodes CASCQGSNTEAFF.

DNA of the CDR3: TGTGCCAGCAGCCCCGGGGACAACCGGGGCTACACCTTC. The encoded protein is CASSPGDNRGYTF. The V and J genes are TRBV28 and TRBJ1-2; D perhaps matches TRBD1 (6 bases). Germline V gene sequence: CDR1 MDHEN, CDR2 SYDVKM. Trimming took 6 bases from V and 8 from J, leaving 16 bases between them. The CDR3 runs 13 residues.

The chain joins TRBV12-5 to TRBJ2-1, with TRBD2 identical over 10 bases. The CDR3 sequence is 18 residues long. Trimming at V came to 1 base and at J to 10 bases, leaving 16 bases not matched to a gene. Germline V gene data show CDR1 as LGHNT and CDR2 as FRNRAP. CDR3 nucleotide sequence: TGTGCTAGTGGTTTGGACAGGGGGGGAGCGGGAGGGTATTGGGAGCAGTTCTTC. Protein product: CASGLDRGGAGGYWEQFF.

J is TRBJ1-3 and V is TRBV28; D is perhaps TRBD1 (5 bases). This CDR3 region has 14 residues. The V end lost 6 bases, the J end lost 1 base, and 10 bases lay between the germline ends. Germline CDR1 reads MDHEN; CDR2 reads SYDVKM. As DNA, the CDR3 is TGTGCCAGCAGATCCGCAGGGTCTGGAAACACCATATATTTT. Translation gives CASRSAGSGNTIYF.

The V and J genes are TRBV19 and TRBJ1-2; a possible D gene is TRBD1 (5 bases). The germline V gene has CDR1 LNHDA and CDR2 SQIVND (reference sequence). This CDR3 is built from 17 residues. Trimming left V 4 bases short and J 5 bases short, with 23 bases between. The CDR3: CASSRPAHRGKEYGYTF. As DNA, the CDR3 is TGTGCCAGTAGTAGGCCGGCGCACCGGGGGAAGGAGTATGGCTACACCTTC.

The J gene is TRBJ1-5, the V gene TRBV5-1; 7 positions agree with TRBD1. Losses at the gene ends were 0 bases for V and 3 bases for J; bases not matched to a gene: 3. This CDR3 contains 15 residues. Germline-derived CDR1 and CDR2 are SGHRS and YFSETQ. For the CDR3, the DNA is TGCGCCAGCAGCTTGGGGACAGGCGTCAATCAGCCCCAGCATTTT. As protein: CASSLGTGVNQPQHF.

V and J are TRBV19 and TRBJ1-5; 10 bases match TRBD1. From germline, CDR1 is LNHDA and CDR2 SQIVND (reference sequence). The ends lost 7 bases at V and 4 bases at J; junction bases unmatched: 10. This CDR3 is 16 amino acids long. This CDR3 reads CASNPPGQGNNQPQHF. CDR3 sequence (DNA): TGTGCCAGTAACCCACCGGGACAGGGGAATAATCAGCCCCAGCATTTT.

The chain combines TRBV13 with TRBJ2-7; TRBD1 agrees at 7 bases. Germline assignment: CDR1 PRHDT and CDR2 FYEKMQ (reference sequence). With 3 bases clipped from V and 0 bases from J, the junction kept 2 bases outside the gene matches. The CDR3 extends over 14 amino acids. CDR3 sequence (DNA): TGTGCCAGCAGCTTTGGGACAGTCTCCTACGAGCAGTACTTC. It is translated as CASSFGTVSYEQYF.

The chain has TRBV27 and TRBJ1-2, with a tentative D call TRBD1 (5 bases). The CDR3 is 14 residues long. The V end lost 6 bases, the J end lost 0 bases, and 11 bases lay between the germline ends. Per germline, CDR1 MNHEY and CDR2 SMNVEV (reference sequence). Here the CDR3 reads CASRQGRANYGYTF. The DNA for the CDR3 is TGTGCCAGCAGGCAGGGAAGAGCTAACTATGGCTACACCTTC.

The V call is TRBV11-2, the J call TRBJ1-4, with unresolved D. This CDR3 spans 15 amino acids. V gave up 3 bases and J gave up 8 bases, with 16 bases separating them. From germline, CDR1 is SGHAT and CDR2 FQNNGV. CDR3 residues: CASSFSGPLGEKLFF. For the CDR3, the DNA is TGTGCCAGCAGCTTTTCGGGTCCTCTCGGGGAAAAACTGTTTTTT.